This TCR beta chain was documented in a study of T cell responses to AZD1222 COVID-19 vaccine. Clones were sequenced by immunoSEQ multiplex PCR, and TCRdb holds only the in-frame ones, with some missing. Among 130,000 to 150,000 clones listed, roughly 89% were seen once. For this clone: The antigen remains undetermined.

Study outcomes and limitations: Spike was spanned by vaccine-associated CD4 TCRs, which were dominant at 160-218 and 743-854. The donors showed a predominance of white British ancestry and of females, with possible underestimation of clonal diversity. Repertoire sampling was restricted to post-peak T cell response timepoints.

The sequence derives from an adult in good health. The source was peripheral blood, collected on day 0 of AZD1222 vaccination.

CDR3 sequence: CASSLWGSGSFNEQFF. The CDR3 bases are TGTGCCAGCAGTCTGTGGGGTAGCGGGAGCTTCAATGAGCAGTTCTTC. The V and J genes are TRBV5-5 and TRBJ2-1, with 9 bases identical to TRBD2. This CDR3 spans 16 amino acids. V shed 5 bases and J 6 bases; nucleotides not matched to a gene: 12. CDR1 is SGHKS and CDR2 is YYEKEE in the germline V gene (reference sequence).